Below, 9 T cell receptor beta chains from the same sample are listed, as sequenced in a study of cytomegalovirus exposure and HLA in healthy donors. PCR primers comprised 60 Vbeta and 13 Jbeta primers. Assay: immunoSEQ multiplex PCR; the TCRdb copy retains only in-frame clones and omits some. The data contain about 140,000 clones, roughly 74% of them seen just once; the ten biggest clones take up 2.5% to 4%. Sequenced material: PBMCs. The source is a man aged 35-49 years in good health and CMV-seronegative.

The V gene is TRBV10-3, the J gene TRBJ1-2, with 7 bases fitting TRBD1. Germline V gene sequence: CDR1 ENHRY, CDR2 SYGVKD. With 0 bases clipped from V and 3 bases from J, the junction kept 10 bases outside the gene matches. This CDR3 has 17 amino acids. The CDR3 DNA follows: TGTGCCATCAGTGAGTCCGAAGGGACAGCGGGTGACTATGGCTACACCTTC. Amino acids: CAISESEGTAGDYGYTF.

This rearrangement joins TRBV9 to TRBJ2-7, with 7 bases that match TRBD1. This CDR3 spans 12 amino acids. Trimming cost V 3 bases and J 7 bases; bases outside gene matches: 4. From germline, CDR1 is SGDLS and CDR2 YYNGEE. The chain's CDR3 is CASSGTGVEQYF. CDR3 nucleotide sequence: TGTGCCAGCAGCGGTACAGGGGTAGAGCAGTACTTC.

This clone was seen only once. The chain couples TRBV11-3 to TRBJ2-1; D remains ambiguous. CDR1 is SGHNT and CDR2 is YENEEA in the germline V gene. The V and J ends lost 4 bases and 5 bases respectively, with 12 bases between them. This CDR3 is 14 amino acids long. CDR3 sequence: CASSSSPENNEQFF. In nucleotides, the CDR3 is TGTGCCAGCAGCTCATCCCCGGAGAACAATGAGCAGTTCTTC.

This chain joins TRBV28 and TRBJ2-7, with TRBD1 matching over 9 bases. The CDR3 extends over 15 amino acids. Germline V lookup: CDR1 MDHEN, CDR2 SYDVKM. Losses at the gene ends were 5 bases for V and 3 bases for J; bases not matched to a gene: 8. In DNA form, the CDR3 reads TGTGCCAGCAGTATCCGACAGGGGGAGTTCTACGAGCAGTACTTC. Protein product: CASSIRQGEFYEQYF.

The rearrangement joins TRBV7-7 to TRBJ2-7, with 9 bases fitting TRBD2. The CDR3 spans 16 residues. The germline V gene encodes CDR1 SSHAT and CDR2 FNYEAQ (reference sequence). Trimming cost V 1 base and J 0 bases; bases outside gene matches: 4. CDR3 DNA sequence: TGTGCCAGCAGCTTAGTCGGCGGGGGGGCCTCCTACGAGCAGTACTTC. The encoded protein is CASSLVGGGASYEQYF. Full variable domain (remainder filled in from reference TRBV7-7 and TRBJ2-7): GAGVSQSPRYKVTKRGQDVTLRCDPISSHATLYWYQQALGQGPEFLTYFNYEAQPDKSGLPSDRFSAERPEGSISTLTIQRTEQRDSAMYRCASSLVGGGASYEQYFGPGTRLTVT.

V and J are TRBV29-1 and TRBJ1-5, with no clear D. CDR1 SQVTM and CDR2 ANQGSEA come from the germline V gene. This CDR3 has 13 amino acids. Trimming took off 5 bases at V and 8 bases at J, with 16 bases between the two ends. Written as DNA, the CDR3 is TGCAGCGTTAGCTGGGTTCGGGATGAGCCCCAGCATTTT. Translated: CSVSWVRDEPQHF.

The DNA of the CDR3 is TGTGCCAGCGGGAGCTCCTATAATTCACCCCTCCACTTT. Translation gives CASGSSYNSPLHF. J is TRBJ1-6 and V is TRBV6-5; D gene unclear. Trimming took 8 bases from V and 0 from J, leaving 5 bases between them. This CDR3 is 13 amino acids long. Germline CDR1 is MNHEY and CDR2 is SVGAGI.

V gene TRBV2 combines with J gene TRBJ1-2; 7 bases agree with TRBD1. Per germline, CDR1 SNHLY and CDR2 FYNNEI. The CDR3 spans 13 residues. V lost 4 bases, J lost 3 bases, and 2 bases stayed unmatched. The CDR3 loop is CASSGQGDYGYTF. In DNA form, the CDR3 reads TGTGCCAGCAGTGGACAGGGAGACTATGGCTACACCTTC. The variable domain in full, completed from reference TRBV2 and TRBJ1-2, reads EPEVTQTPSHQVTQMGQEVILRCVPISNHLYFYWYRQILGQKVEFLVSFYNNEISEKSEIFDDQFSVERPDGSNFTLKIRSTKLEDSAMYFCASSGQGDYGYTFGSGTRLTVV.

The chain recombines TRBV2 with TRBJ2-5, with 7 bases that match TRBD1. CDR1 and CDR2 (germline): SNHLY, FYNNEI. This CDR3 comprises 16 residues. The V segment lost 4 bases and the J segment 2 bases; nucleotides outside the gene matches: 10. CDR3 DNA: TGTGCCAGCAGTGCTCCTTTCCTACAGGGGCAAGAGACCCAGTACTTC. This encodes CASSAPFLQGQETQYF.